Included here is one T cell receptor (beta chain) sequence, with context. What it binds is not known. These data are taken from a study of cytomegalovirus exposure and HLA in healthy donors. It was with 60 Vbeta and 13 Jbeta primers that the PCR ran. This table comes from immunoSEQ multiplex PCR, and its TCRdb copy is limited to in-frame clones, with some not included. The top ten clones hold around 8% of a sample with roughly 160,000 clones, roughly 75% of them seen once. Each donor was healthy, and each was a bone marrow donor. Germline lookup yields CDR1 SGDLS and CDR2 YYNGEE. The trim removed 0 bases at V and 5 bases at J, leaving 0 bases unmatched. This CDR3 region has 14 residues. General study results and limits: There were reportedly fewer N-insertions in an Asian-associated ancestry cluster than the approximately 640-donor mean, in a later analysis.

The V call is TRBV9, the J call TRBJ2-7, with TRBD2 matching over 12 bases. Sequenced material: PBMCs. The source of this sequence is a woman between 40 and 50 years old in good health and CMV-seropositive. CDR3 nucleotide sequence: TGTGCCAGCAGCGTAGGACTAGCGGGAGACGAGCAGTACTTC. Translating it yields CASSVGLAGDEQYF.